Following are 25 T cell receptor beta chains from one sample sequenced in a study of CD8 T cells in Susac syndrome. It was with random hexamers that roughly 0.45 to 1 ug RNA was reverse transcribed. One entry per CDR3 protein results from TCRdb running MiXCR on the immunoSEQ multiplex PCR reads. This repertoire shows some 96,000 distinct CDR3 sequences, nearly 97% found once; its top ten account for approximately 0.3%. Sequenced input: CD8+ T cells from PBMCs. Receptors were obtained from a human donor with Susac syndrome.

The chain employs TRBV20-1 and TRBJ2-1, with a tentative D call TRBD2 (5 bases). In germline, CDR1 is DFQATT, CDR2 SNEGSKA (reference sequence). The CDR3 has 16 amino acids. This CDR3 is CSDLDPRGRSYNEQFF. CDR3 nucleotides: TGCAGCGACCTCGACCCCCGCGGGCGCTCCTACAATGAGCAGTTCTTC.

This rearrangement joins TRBV6-5 to TRBJ2-7; 10 bases fit TRBD2. V lost 1 base to trimming and J lost 7 bases; unmatched junction nucleotides: 7. CDR1 and CDR2 from the germline V gene are MNHEY and SVGAGI. The CDR3 runs to 15 residues. The CDR3, as DNA: TGTGCCAGCAGTTACTTTGGACTAGCGGACCCAGAGCAGTACTTC. Its protein product is CASSYFGLADPEQYF.

This clonotype was seen a single time. This chain uses TRBV6-1 with TRBJ1-4; D ambiguous. Germline V gene data show CDR1 as MNHNS and CDR2 as SASEGT. CDR3 length: 15 residues. Trimming took 7 bases from V and 0 from J, leaving 12 bases between them. CDR3 sequence (DNA): TGTGCCAGCAACCCAGGCCCCGCAACTAATGAAAAACTGTTTTTT. It is translated as CASNPGPATNEKLFF.

The genes are TRBV12-3 or TRBV12-4 and TRBJ2-7; possibly TRBD2 for D (5 bases). There are 13 residues in the CDR3. Between the trimmed V and J ends, which lost 6 bases and 7 bases, there was a span of 16 bases. The CDR3 DNA is TGTGCCAGCAGATTCTCACCCGCGGGTGAGCAGTACTTC. It codes for CASRFSPAGEQYF.

This chain uses TRBV7-9 with TRBJ1-5, with 7 positions matching TRBD1. V was clipped by 5 bases and J by 6 bases; unmatched bases: 10. The V gene's germline CDR1 is SEHNR and CDR2 FQNEAQ (reference sequence). CDR3 size: 15 residues. The CDR3 sequence: CASSADRDLRQPQHF. CDR3 nucleotide sequence: TGTGCCAGCAGCGCAGACAGGGATCTTCGTCAGCCCCAGCATTTT.

This chain connects TRBV4-1 to TRBJ2-1, with TRBD2 identical over 11 bases. This CDR3 spans 15 amino acids. The ends lost 4 bases at V and 5 bases at J; junction bases unmatched: 4. Germline V gene data show CDR1 as MGHRA and CDR2 as YSYEKL. DNA for the CDR3: TGCGCCAGCAGCCCGGGGGGACTAGCGGACAATGAGCAGTTCTTC. Translating it yields CASSPGGLADNEQFF.

The chain recombines TRBV7-2 with TRBJ2-3, with TRBD2 identical over 11 bases. V lost 8 bases to trimming and J lost 0 bases; unmatched junction nucleotides: 7. The CDR3 has 16 amino acids. Germline V gene data show CDR1 as SGHTA and CDR2 as FQGNSA. In DNA form, the CDR3 reads TGTGCCAGCGGGCTAGCGGGAGGCCGGAGCACAGATACGCAGTATTTT. This codes for CASGLAGGRSTDTQYF. Looking up the rest from reference TRBV7-2 and TRBJ2-3 gives the full variable domain: GAGVSQSPSNKVTEKGKDVELRCDPISGHTALYWYRQSLGQGLEFLIYFQGNSAPDKSGLPSDRFSAERTGGSVSTLTIQRTQQEDSAVYLCASGLAGGRSTDTQYFGPGTRLTVL.

The chain carries TRBV19 and TRBJ1-5; D gene ambiguous. The length of the CDR3 is 13 residues. Germline CDR1 and CDR2: LNHDA and SQIVND (reference sequence). Trimming took 3 bases from V and 7 from J, leaving 10 bases between them. CDR3 nucleotide sequence: TGTGCCAGTAGTATTGAGGGATCACAGCCCCAGCATTTT. This codes for CASSIEGSQPQHF.

The rearrangement links TRBV20-1 to TRBJ2-7; perhaps TRBD2 as D (7 bases). CDR3 length equals 15 residues. V shed 4 bases and J shed 3 bases, with 19 bases lying between them. Per germline, CDR1 DFQATT and CDR2 SNEGSKA (reference sequence). CDR3 residues: CSATGGPGAGYEQYF. CDR3 in DNA: TGCAGTGCTACGGGGGGCCCGGGGGCCGGCTACGAGCAGTACTTC.

V and J are TRBV5-1 and TRBJ2-1, with unresolved D. Germline loops: CDR1 SGHRS, CDR2 YFSETQ. The length of the CDR3 is 13 residues. V was pared by 0 bases and J by 5 bases, with 6 bases between. CDR3 sequence: CASSLADNNEQFF. The CDR3 coding sequence is TGCGCCAGCAGCTTGGCGGATAACAATGAGCAGTTCTTC.

The rearrangement links TRBV9 to TRBJ2-1; D is ambiguous. The germline V gene encodes CDR1 SGDLS and CDR2 YYNGEE. V lost 2 bases to trimming and J lost 4 bases, with 16 bases between them. The CDR3 covers 16 residues. The CDR3 DNA reads TGTGCCAGCAGCGTCTCGGAGACAAACCCTTACAATGAGCAGTTCTTC. Its translation: CASSVSETNPYNEQFF. Full variable domain (outside the CDR3, taken from reference TRBV9 and TRBJ2-1): DSGVTQTPKHLITATGQRVTLRCSPRSGDLSVYWYQQSLDQGLQFLIQYYNGEERAKGNILERFSAQQFPDLHSELNLSSLELGDSALYFCASSVSETNPYNEQFFGPGTRLTVL.

The rearrangement uses TRBV20-1 and TRBJ1-2; 10 bases are a match to TRBD1. Germline assignment: CDR1 DFQATT and CDR2 SNEGSKA (reference sequence). Trimming cost V 5 bases and J 7 bases; bases outside gene matches: 4. The CDR3 runs to 12 residues. The CDR3: CSASRTGGGYTF. The CDR3 nucleotides are TGCAGTGCTTCTCGGACAGGGGGTGGCTACACCTTC.

For the CDR3, the DNA is TGTGCCAGCAGTGAAGGCTATAACACTGAAGCTTTCTTT. Translated, it gives CASSEGYNTEAFF. The chain combines TRBV25-1 with TRBJ1-1; no clear D. Germline V gives CDR1 MGHDK, CDR2 SYGVNS. CDR3 length: 13 amino acids. The ends were cut back, 2 bases at V and 2 bases at J, with 6 bases in the middle.

Points on this clonotype: The CDR3 does not close with the conserved phenylalanine or tryptophan, likely indicating a read error. This chain uses TRBV7-6 with TRBJ1-5; perhaps TRBD1 as D (5 bases). From germline, CDR1 is SGHVS and CDR2 FNYEAQ. Trimming shortened V by 3 bases and J by 7 bases, and 10 bases separated the two germline ends. This CDR3 region has 13 residues. The CDR3 DNA is TGTGCCAGCAGCTTCGGGGGAGGGCAGCCCCAGCATCTT. It yields the protein CASSFGGGQPQHL.

This sequence joins TRBV28 and TRBJ1-1, with D maybe TRBD1 (5 bases). This CDR3 region has 15 residues. Germline-derived CDR1 and CDR2 are MDHEN and SYDVKM. V shed 5 bases and J shed 1 base, with 14 bases lying between them. CDR3 nucleotide sequence: TGTGCCAGCAGTGCCCGTGGGCAGGGGAACACTGAAGCTTTCTTT. Its protein is CASSARGQGNTEAFF.

The J gene is TRBJ2-1, the V gene TRBV29-1; D tentatively reads TRBD1 or TRBD2 (5 bases each). The V gene lost 1 base and the J gene lost 8 bases, with 12 bases spanning the gap. The germline CDR1 and CDR2 sequences are SQVTM and ANQGSEA. The CDR3 consists of 13 residues. The CDR3 reads CSVEGRARDEQFF. DNA of the CDR3: TGCAGCGTTGAAGGCAGGGCGAGGGATGAGCAGTTCTTC.

V gene TRBV12-3 or TRBV12-4 combines with J gene TRBJ2-7, with D possibly TRBD2 on 6 matching bases. The V and J ends lost 7 bases and 4 bases respectively, with 14 bases between them. The length of the CDR3 is 13 residues. The CDR3 reads CASTRDFGYEQYF. CDR3 sequence (DNA): TGTGCCAGCACTCGGGACTTTGGGTACGAGCAGTACTTC.

The CDR3 loop reads CASGRGGQPETQYF. For the CDR3, the DNA is TGTGCCAGCGGGCGCGGGGGCCAGCCGGAGACCCAGTACTTC. The genes are TRBV25-1 and TRBJ2-5; D might be TRBD2 (7 bases). The CDR3 length is 14 residues. With 8 bases removed from V and 5 bases from J, the gap between germline ends came to 18 bases. Germline loops: CDR1 MGHDK, CDR2 SYGVNS.

The gene calls are TRBV29-1 and TRBJ2-1, with D possibly being TRBD2 (5 bases). Per the germline V gene, CDR1 is SQVTM and CDR2 is ANQGSEA. This CDR3 is 13 amino acids long. V dropped 1 base and J dropped 4 bases, with 8 bases sitting between them. CDR3 in amino acids: CSVEATRYNEQFF. The DNA of the CDR3 is TGCAGCGTTGAAGCAACTAGGTACAATGAGCAGTTCTTC.

The CDR3 region is CASSDMAASYEQFF. DNA for the CDR3: TGCGCCAGCAGTGATATGGCTGCATCGTATGAGCAGTTCTTC. The rearrangement joins TRBV5-1 to TRBJ2-1; D remains ambiguous. The CDR3 consists of 14 residues. Trimming shortened V by 5 bases and J by 8 bases, and 17 bases separated the two germline ends. CDR1 SGHRS and CDR2 YFSETQ come from the germline V gene.

The chain employs TRBV6-5 and TRBJ2-2; TRBD1 is a possible D gene (5 bases). Trimming removed 5 bases from V and 6 bases from J, with 10 bases in between. This CDR3 is 13 amino acids long. Germline CDR1 MNHEY, CDR2 SVGAGI. The CDR3 is CASSRGNSGELFF. CDR3 DNA: TGTGCCAGCAGTAGGGGAAATTCCGGGGAGCTGTTTTTT.

In this sample, this clonotype turned up once. The chain carries TRBV6-2 or TRBV6-3 and TRBJ2-1; TRBD2 matches 8 bases. This CDR3 contains 15 residues. Germline CDR1 and CDR2: MNHEY and SVGEGT. The junction had 5 bases not matched to a gene; V was cut back by 6 bases and J by 1 base. This chain's CDR3 is CASSALAGSYNEQFF. The CDR3 DNA reads TGTGCCAGCAGCGCTTTAGCGGGATCCTACAATGAGCAGTTCTTC.

The chain uses TRBV20-1 and TRBJ2-2; 7 nucleotides match TRBD2. Trimming removed 3 bases from V and 5 bases from J; junction bases left unmatched: 6. CDR1 and CDR2 from the germline V gene are DFQATT and SNEGSKA (reference sequence). This CDR3 has 14 residues. CDR3 coding DNA: TGCAGTGCTAGTTCCGGACTAGGTACCGGGGAGCTGTTTTTT. Translation: CSASSGLGTGELFF.

The J gene is TRBJ1-2, the V gene TRBV24-1; no definite D call. V was pared by 5 bases and J by 8 bases, with 14 bases between. CDR3 size: 13 residues. From germline, CDR1 is KGHDR and CDR2 SFDVKD. CDR3 sequence: CATSGKTSDGYTF. CDR3 bases: TGTGCCACCAGTGGAAAGACCTCGGACGGCTACACCTTC.

The chain employs TRBV27 and TRBJ1-1; D is ambiguous. The germline CDR1 and CDR2 sequences are MNHEY and SMNVEV (reference sequence). V lost 5 bases, J lost 4 bases, and 14 bases lay in between. The CDR3 consists of 14 residues. Here the CDR3 DNA reads TGTGCCAGCAGTCCAAACTACGGGAGCACTGAAGCTTTCTTT. Translating it yields CASSPNYGSTEAFF.